The 9 T cell receptor beta chains listed next were all sequenced from one sample in a study of blood T cells in healthy people across ages. Sample-barcoded 5' priming and a J-beta primer mix drove a second PCR of roughly 7 to 11 cycles. MiXCR, applied by TCRdb to the 5' RACE reads, yields one record per CDR3 protein. The sample records roughly 2 million distinct CDR3 sequences, 49% being singletons. The sequenced material came from blood. The receptors stem from a woman aged 40 to 55 in good health.

This clonotype was counted only a few times. This sequence joins TRBV12-3 or TRBV12-4 and TRBJ2-4; no clear D. The V end lost 1 base, the J end lost 13 bases, and 14 bases lay between the germline ends. This CDR3 is 13 amino acids long. The CDR3 region is CASSLGRPLEQYF. The CDR3 DNA follows: TGTGCCAGCAGTTTAGGACGGCCCCTGGAGCAGTACTTC.

This chain connects TRBV29-1 to TRBJ2-5; 7 bases align to TRBD1. The DNA end is more similar to TRBJ2-7, so the J call may be wrong. The germline V gene has CDR1 SQVTM and CDR2 ANQGSEA. The CDR3 loop spans 13 amino acids. The chain's CDR3 is CSAVTGMMGEQYF. DNA for the CDR3: TGCAGCGCTGTGACAGGGATGATGGGCGAGCAGTACTTC.

This clonotype was counted many times. The rearrangement uses TRBV6-5 and TRBJ1-2; 8 positions match TRBD1. Trimming at V came to 6 bases and at J to 3 bases, leaving 6 bases not matched to a gene. This CDR3 is built from 14 residues. Germline CDR1 reads MNHEY; CDR2 reads SVGAGI. The CDR3 DNA is TGTGCCAGCAGCCCAGACAGGGGTGACTATGGCTACACCTTC. This gives the protein CASSPDRGDYGYTF.

The chain uses TRBV7-6 and TRBJ2-1, with no clear D. V lost 8 bases to trimming and J lost 0 bases, with 8 bases between them. Germline CDR1 is SGHVS and CDR2 is FNYEAQ. The CDR3 has 13 amino acids. Here the CDR3 reads CASSTLSYNEQFF. As DNA, the CDR3 is TGTGCCAGCTCCACGCTCTCCTACAATGAGCAGTTCTTC. Looking up the rest from reference TRBV7-6 and TRBJ2-1 gives the full variable domain: GAGVSQSPRYKVTKRGQDVALRCDPISGHVSLYWYRQALGQGPEFLTYFNYEAQQDKSGLPNDRFSAERPEGSISTLTIQRTEQRDSAMYRCASSTLSYNEQFFGPGTRLTVL.

The chain combines TRBV4-1 with TRBJ1-1; maybe TRBD1 (5 bases). Germline CDR1 reads MGHRA; CDR2 reads YSYEKL. The CDR3 runs to 14 residues. Trimming stripped 2 bases from V and 3 bases from J, with 10 bases between. The CDR3 protein is CASSQYRGDTEAFF. The CDR3 DNA is TGCGCCAGCAGCCAATACCGGGGGGACACTGAAGCTTTCTTT.

This rearrangement joins TRBV28 to TRBJ2-3; 7 bases map to TRBD1. The CDR3 runs to 19 residues. V dropped 7 bases and J dropped 7; count of bases not matched to a gene: 26. Germline values: CDR1 MDHEN, CDR2 SYDVKM. In DNA form, the CDR3 reads TGTGCCAGCAACCCCGGGACAGCCCAATCCCGACCCTTGCTTAATACGCAGTATTTT. Its translation: CASNPGTAQSRPLLNTQYF.

The J gene is TRBJ2-4, the V gene TRBV18; D is unresolved. Germline CDR1 and CDR2: KGHSH and LQKENI. V dropped 0 bases and J dropped 0 bases, with 9 bases sitting between them. This CDR3 region has 16 residues. The CDR3: CASSPPPNLAKNIQYF. CDR3 nucleotide sequence: TGTGCCAGCTCACCACCGCCAAATCTAGCCAAAAACATTCAGTACTTC. Full variable domain (outside the CDR3, taken from reference TRBV18 and TRBJ2-4): NAGVMQNPRHLVRRRGQEARLRCSPMKGHSHVYWYRQLPEEGLKFMVYLQKENIIDESGMPKERFSAEFPKEGPSILRIQQVVRGDSAAYFCASSPPPNLAKNIQYFGAGTRLSVL.

The gene calls are TRBV4-3 and TRBJ2-1, with a weak D call TRBD2 (6 bases). Germline V gene lookup returns CDR1 LGHNA and CDR2 YSLEER. CDR3 size: 18 residues. Trimming pared 1 base from V and 1 base from J, leaving 17 bases between. The CDR3 region is CASSQVFGGEGSYNEQFF. CDR3 nucleotides: TGCGCCAGCAGCCAAGTTTTCGGAGGGGAAGGATCCTACAATGAGCAGTTCTTC.

V is TRBV12-3 or TRBV12-4 and J is TRBJ1-2, with D unclear. This CDR3 has 15 residues. Trimming shortened V by 7 bases and J by 2 bases, and 17 bases separated the two germline ends. CDR3 region: CASTLGLAMNYGYTF. In nucleotides, the CDR3 is TGTGCCAGCACCCTGGGTTTGGCTATGAACTATGGCTACACCTTC.